A single sample gave rise to the 22 T cell receptor beta chains below, sequenced in a study of PD-L1 blockade in urothelial cancer. Profiling relied on immunoSEQ multiplex PCR, and the TCRdb table lists in-frame clones only, not all of them. The sample gives tens of thousands of clones, over 70% of which show up once; about 4.5% is in the top ten. The material sequenced was PBMCs, taken around atezolizumab (anti-PD-L1) treatment. The receptors were sampled from a man between 65 and 85 years old with urothelial cancer.

CDR3 sequence reads: CASSLSGRVYNEQFF. For the CDR3, the DNA is TGTGCCAGCAGCTTGAGCGGGAGGGTCTACAATGAGCAGTTCTTC. The V call is TRBV5-4, the J call TRBJ2-1; 10 bases fit TRBD2. The CDR3 loop spans 15 amino acids. V dropped 1 base and J dropped 3; count of bases not matched to a gene: 1. In germline, CDR1 is SGHNT, CDR2 YYREEE (reference sequence).

J is TRBJ2-7 and V is TRBV30; the match to TRBD1 covers 7 bases. Trimming removed 8 bases from V and 2 bases from J; junction bases left unmatched: 12. This CDR3 comprises 14 residues. Germline CDR1 reads GTSNPN; CDR2 reads SVGIG (reference sequence). CDR3 region: CASHLSGGPYEQYF. The CDR3, as DNA: TGTGCCAGCCACCTCTCAGGGGGACCCTACGAGCAGTACTTC.

The chain carries TRBV2 and TRBJ2-5; weak D call: TRBD1 (5 bases). Trimming shortened V by 1 base and J by 2 bases, and 11 bases separated the two germline ends. Germline V lookup: CDR1 SNHLY, CDR2 FYNNEI. This CDR3 has 15 amino acids. CDR3 sequence reads: CASSEEGTGQETQYF. The DNA for the CDR3 is TGTGCCAGCAGTGAAGAAGGAACAGGTCAAGAGACCCAGTACTTC.

The rearrangement joins TRBV27 to TRBJ1-5; no clear D. Trimming took off 0 bases at V and 0 bases at J, with 6 bases between the two ends. The CDR3 loop spans 15 amino acids. The germline V gene has CDR1 MNHEY and CDR2 SMNVEV (reference sequence). This CDR3 reads CASSLSSFSNQPQHF. Here the CDR3 DNA reads TGTGCCAGCAGTTTATCGTCGTTTAGCAATCAGCCCCAGCATTTT.

V and J are TRBV7-2 and TRBJ2-2, with 12 bases fitting TRBD2. Germline CDR1 SGHTA, CDR2 FQGNSA. The CDR3 runs to 16 residues. V lost 3 bases and J lost 6; bases outside the gene matches: 5. For the CDR3, the DNA is TGTGCCAGCAGCTTGGCTAGCGGGAGGGCCCCCGGGGAGCTGTTTTTT. Protein product: CASSLASGRAPGELFF.

This clone is a singleton in its sample. The rearrangement joins TRBV14 to TRBJ2-2; D gene uncertain. This CDR3 spans 14 amino acids. Per germline, CDR1 SGHDN and CDR2 FVKESK. V was trimmed by 0 bases and J by 2 bases, leaving 4 bases between them. The CDR3 spells CASSQDLNTGELFF. The DNA of the CDR3 is TGTGCCAGCAGCCAAGATTTAAACACCGGGGAGCTGTTTTTT. The full variable domain, with the rest looked up from reference TRBV14 and TRBJ2-2, is EAGVTQFPSHSVIEKGQTVTLRCDPISGHDNLYWYRRVMGKEIKFLLHFVKESKQDESGMPNNRFLAERTGGTYSTLKVQPAELEDSGVYFCASSQDLNTGELFFGEGSRLTVL.

The chain uses TRBV19 and TRBJ2-6, with 8 bases matching TRBD2. The J segment lost 2 bases and the V segment lost 7 bases, leaving 10 bases of the junction unmatched. This CDR3 contains 17 residues. Germline V gene data show CDR1 as LNHDA and CDR2 as SQIVND (reference sequence). The CDR3: CASMVTSVSAGANVLTF. Written as DNA, the CDR3 is TGTGCCAGTATGGTGACTAGCGTGAGCGCTGGGGCCAACGTCCTGACTTTC.

The genes are TRBV7-2 and TRBJ1-2; D is perhaps TRBD1 (6 bases). Per the germline V gene, CDR1 is SGHTA and CDR2 is FQGNSA. The CDR3 sequence is 13 residues long. With 3 bases removed from V and 4 bases from J, the gap between germline ends came to 9 bases. The CDR3: CASSLGGAYGYTF. Here the CDR3 DNA reads TGTGCCAGCAGCTTGGGGGGGGCCTATGGCTACACCTTC.

The table lists this clone with a count of one. The chain employs TRBV14 and TRBJ2-3; 8 positions agree with TRBD2. The germline gives CDR1 SGHDN, CDR2 FVKESK. Unmatched junction bases numbered 12, after V lost 1 base and J lost 6 bases. The CDR3 length is 17 residues. The CDR3 region has the DNA TGTGCCAGCAGCCAAGTCAGCCCCGCGGGGGGAGGCGATACGCAGTATTTT. Its protein is CASSQVSPAGGGDTQYF. The variable domain in full, with the rest retrieved from reference TRBV14 and TRBJ2-3, is EAGVTQFPSHSVIEKGQTVTLRCDPISGHDNLYWYRRVMGKEIKFLLHFVKESKQDESGMPNNRFLAERTGGTYSTLKVQPAELEDSGVYFCASSQVSPAGGGDTQYFGPGTRLTVL.

The genes are TRBV30 and TRBJ1-3; no definite D call. Germline V gene sequence: CDR1 GTSNPN, CDR2 SVGIG (reference sequence). Trimming removed 5 bases from V and 7 bases from J, with 9 bases in between. The CDR3 has 11 residues. CDR3 bases: TGTGCCTGGTCACCCGGTAACACCATATATTTT. Translation gives CAWSPGNTIYF.

The chain links TRBV7-3 to TRBJ2-1; D perhaps matches TRBD2 (7 bases). Germline V gene sequence: CDR1 SGHTA, CDR2 FQGTGA. V dropped 1 base and J dropped 3 bases, with 10 bases sitting between them. The CDR3 covers 15 residues. CDR3 protein: CASSLRAGHYNEQFF. The CDR3 coding sequence is TGTGCCAGCAGCTTAAGAGCGGGACACTACAATGAGCAGTTCTTC.

This chain links TRBV7-9 with TRBJ2-1, with a weak D call TRBD1 (6 bases). Trimming took 6 bases from V and 7 from J, leaving 10 bases between them. Germline V gene lookup returns CDR1 SEHNR and CDR2 FQNEAQ (reference sequence). The length of the CDR3 is 12 residues. The CDR3 DNA follows: TGTGCCAGCAGGTTAACAGGGAATGAGCAGTTCTTC. It specifies CASRLTGNEQFF.

The chain joins TRBV28 to TRBJ1-2; 7 bases line up with TRBD1. Germline-derived CDR1 and CDR2 are MDHEN and SYDVKM. Germline trimming cut 4 bases from V and 3 bases from J; bases unmatched to any gene: 5. CDR3 size: 14 residues. The CDR3 DNA reads as TGTGCCAGCAGTTCCTCCGGGACAGACTATGGCTACACCTTC. It codes for CASSSSGTDYGYTF.

J is TRBJ2-1 and V is TRBV5-1, with D possibly TRBD2 on 6 matching bases. The CDR3 is made up of 15 amino acids. Deletions cut 1 base from V and 0 bases from J, with 8 bases between. CDR1 SGHRS and CDR2 YFSETQ come from the germline V gene. This CDR3 is CASSLIAVSYNEQFF. The DNA for the CDR3 is TGCGCCAGCAGCTTGATAGCGGTCTCCTACAATGAGCAGTTCTTC. Using reference TRBV5-1 and TRBJ2-1 for the parts outside the CDR3, the full variable domain is KAGVTQTPRYLIKTRGQQVTLSCSPISGHRSVSWYQQTPGQGLQFLFEYFSETQRNKGNFPGRFSGRQFSNSRSEMNVSTLELGDSALYLCASSLIAVSYNEQFFGPGTRLTVL.

V is TRBV11-3 and J is TRBJ2-2; a possible D gene is TRBD2 (6 bases). The V and J ends lost 3 bases and 4 bases respectively, with 12 bases between them. CDR1 SGHNT and CDR2 YENEEA come from the germline V gene. The CDR3 consists of 15 residues. CDR3 loop: CASSLGGIPTGELFF. The DNA of the CDR3 is TGTGCCAGCAGCTTGGGGGGAATACCCACCGGGGAGCTGTTTTTT.

The J gene is TRBJ2-1, the V gene TRBV7-8; the match to TRBD2 covers 10 bases. The J segment lost 11 bases and the V segment lost 2 bases, leaving 6 bases of the junction unmatched. Looked up from germline, CDR1 is SGHVS and CDR2 is FQNEAQ. The CDR3 is 14 residues long. The CDR3 DNA sequence: TGTGCCAGCAGCTTACCCCGACTAGCGGGTAAGCAGTTCTTC. The encoded protein is CASSLPRLAGKQFF.

The CDR3 reads CASSSGLAGTSSYNEQFF. The CDR3 DNA sequence: TGTGCCAGCAGCTCGGGACTAGCGGGGACCAGCTCCTACAATGAGCAGTTCTTC. The chain employs TRBV4-2 and TRBJ2-1; TRBD2 agrees at 13 bases. Germline V lookup: CDR1 LGHNA, CDR2 YNFKEQ. V trimming: 5 bases; J trimming: 0 bases; junction bases outside the gene matches: 7. The CDR3 loop spans 18 amino acids.

This clone is medium-sized (0.01 to 0.1%) by share. This chain uses TRBV19 with TRBJ1-5, with 9 positions matching TRBD1. The germline gives CDR1 LNHDA, CDR2 SQIVND (reference sequence). Unmatched junction bases numbered 7, after V lost 7 bases and J lost 6 bases. The CDR3 totals 14 residues. CDR3 DNA: TGTGCCAGTATGGGACAGGGAGAGGGTCAGCCCCAGCATTTT. This encodes CASMGQGEGQPQHF. The whole variable domain, remainder taken from reference TRBV19 and TRBJ1-5, is DGGITQSPKYLFRKEGQNVTLSCEQNLNHDAMYWYRQDPGQGLRLIYYSQIVNDFQKGDIAEGYSVSREKKESFPLTVTSAQKNPTAFYLCASMGQGEGQPQHFGDGTRLSIL.

This chain connects TRBV7-2 to TRBJ2-2, with D tentatively TRBD2 (6 bases). The CDR3 consists of 14 residues. Germline CDR1 is SGHTA and CDR2 is FQGNSA. Trimming cost V 7 bases and J 4 bases, with 13 bases left between them. The CDR3 nucleotides are TGTGCCAGCAACCGACTAGGAGTCACCGGGGAGCTGTTTTTT. It encodes CASNRLGVTGELFF.

The rearrangement links TRBV10-1 to TRBJ1-1; D remains unclear. V lost 6 bases and J lost 7, with 15 bases in between. Germline V CDR1 and CDR2: WNHNN, SYGVQD (reference sequence). The CDR3 length is 13 residues. In DNA, the CDR3 is TGCGCCAGCAGAGCCGGGGAGGGTGGTGAAGCTTTCTTT. Its protein is CASRAGEGGEAFF.

The chain has TRBV28 and TRBJ1-5; D is perhaps TRBD1 (6 bases). Trimming took off 4 bases at V and 3 bases at J, with 16 bases between the two ends. The CDR3 runs to 16 residues. Per the germline V gene, CDR1 is MDHEN and CDR2 is SYDVKM. CDR3 bases: TGTGCCAGCAGTTGGGGAGGGGGGTCTCACAATCAGCCCCAGCATTTT. As protein: CASSWGGGSHNQPQHF.

This rearrangement joins TRBV2 to TRBJ2-1; 8 bases are shared with TRBD2. The CDR3 consists of 15 residues. V was clipped by 3 bases and J by 4 bases; unmatched bases: 5. Germline V gene sequence: CDR1 SNHLY, CDR2 FYNNEI. DNA for the CDR3: TGTGCCAGCAGTGAGGGTAGCGGGGAGTACAATGAGCAGTTCTTC. Its translation: CASSEGSGEYNEQFF.